These 14 T cell receptor beta chains share one sample of origin, sequenced in a study of T-cell reconstitution after alpha-beta-depleted transplantation in children. TCRbeta library preparation incorporated unique molecular identifiers. TCRdb re-called the PCR reads with MiXCR, one entry per CDR3 protein. The sample has about 540,000 distinct CDR3 sequences; 25% to 30% are singletons. Sample: PBMCs, taken before TCRalphabeta/CD19-depleted stem cell transplant. Receptors were obtained from a boy less than two years old with Wiskott-Aldrich syndrome, due to receive a stem cell transplant.

This clonotype was observed a few times. V usage is TRBV7-6 and J usage is TRBJ2-2, with 8 bases fitting TRBD1. The CDR3 is 19 residues long. The V segment lost 1 base and the J segment 6 bases; nucleotides outside the gene matches: 16. Germline CDR1 is SGHVS and CDR2 is FNYEAQ. The CDR3 nucleotides are TGTGCCAGCAGCTTAGTTGCGCTCACCGGGACAGGTGGTTCCGGGGAGCTGTTTTTT. Its protein is CASSLVALTGTGGSGELFF.

CDR3 in amino acids: CASSEGQTYNEQFF. The CDR3 DNA is TGCGCCAGTAGCGAGGGACAGACCTACAATGAGCAGTTCTTC. The chain links TRBV5-1 to TRBJ2-1; 7 bases are shared with TRBD1. Germline CDR1 SGHRS, CDR2 YFSETQ. The V and J ends lost 8 bases and 2 bases, in that order; junction bases with no gene match: 7. This CDR3 region has 14 residues.

This chain joins TRBV20-1 and TRBJ1-5, with a tentative D call TRBD1 (5 bases). The CDR3 extends over 13 amino acids. Per germline, CDR1 DFQATT and CDR2 SNEGSKA (reference sequence). Trimming took off 6 bases at V and 2 bases at J, with 11 bases between the two ends. The CDR3: CSAADSGNQPQHF. Written as DNA, the CDR3 is TGCAGTGCCGCTGACAGCGGCAATCAGCCCCAGCATTTT.

The sample holds many counts of this clonotype. This CDR3 reads CASSLSLRNNEQFF. The CDR3, as DNA: TGTGCCAGCAGTTTAAGTCTCAGGAACAATGAGCAGTTCTTC. The chain combines TRBV27 with TRBJ2-1; D call uncertain. Germline values: CDR1 MNHEY, CDR2 SMNVEV (reference sequence). The V end was cut by 2 bases, the J end by 5 bases, with 10 bases between. This CDR3 contains 14 residues.

This rearrangement joins TRBV3-1 to TRBJ1-3, with D perhaps TRBD1 (6 bases). CDR1 is LGHDT and CDR2 is YNNKEL in the germline V gene (reference sequence). V was trimmed by 7 bases and J by 2 bases, leaving 12 bases between them. The CDR3 runs to 14 residues. Written as DNA, the CDR3 is TGTGCCAGCACTAAACAGGGCACTGGAAACACCATATATTTT. The encoded protein is CASTKQGTGNTIYF. Using reference TRBV3-1 and TRBJ1-3 for the parts outside the CDR3, the full variable domain is DTAVSQTPKYLVTQMGNDKSIKCEQNLGHDTMYWYKQDSKKFLKIMFSYNNKELIINETVPNRFSPKSPDKAHLNLHINSLELGDSAVYFCASTKQGTGNTIYFGEGSWLTVV.

This clonotype was found a few times. The CDR3 reads CASSSPVAASTDTQYF. For the CDR3, the DNA is TGTGCCAGCAGTTCTCCTGTGGCGGCGAGCACAGATACGCAGTATTTT. This chain connects TRBV28 to TRBJ2-3; the D is unclear. V shed 4 bases and J shed 0 bases, with 14 bases lying between them. This CDR3 is built from 16 residues. CDR1 and CDR2 from the germline V gene are MDHEN and SYDVKM.

This clonotype was counted between two and nine times. The chain combines TRBV5-1 with TRBJ2-2; maybe TRBD2 (6 bases). Trimming stripped 2 bases from V and 5 bases from J, with 13 bases between. Germline V gene sequence: CDR1 SGHRS, CDR2 YFSETQ. The CDR3 covers 15 residues. The DNA of the CDR3 is TGCGCCAGCAGCTTCACCGGGACTCCGACCGGGGAGCTGTTTTTT. This encodes CASSFTGTPTGELFF.

The chain joins TRBV7-3 to TRBJ2-2, with 10 positions matching TRBD2. V gave up 4 bases and J gave up 5 bases; unmatched junction bases: 7. Germline CDR1 reads SGHTA; CDR2 reads FQGTGA. CDR3 length: 16 residues. Written as DNA, the CDR3 is TGTGCCAGCAGCTCAGGACTAGCGGTGGGGACCGGGGAGCTGTTTTTT. This gives the protein CASSSGLAVGTGELFF. The full variable domain, with the rest looked up from reference TRBV7-3 and TRBJ2-2, is GAGVSQTPSNKVTEKGKYVELRCDPISGHTALYWYRQSLGQGPEFLIYFQGTGAADDSGLPNDRFFAVRPEGSVSTLKIQRTERGDSAVYLCASSSGLAVGTGELFFGEGSRLTVL.

This chain joins TRBV27 and TRBJ2-7, with TRBD2 matching over 14 bases. CDR1 MNHEY and CDR2 SMNVEV come from the germline V gene (reference sequence). The CDR3 sequence is 18 residues long. V lost 5 bases, J lost 4 bases, and 13 bases stayed unmatched. CDR3 region: CASSPRTSGRSDLYEQYF. The CDR3 nucleotides are TGTGCCAGCAGTCCCCGGACTAGCGGGAGGTCAGACCTTTACGAGCAGTACTTC.

This chain links TRBV9 with TRBJ1-5; perhaps TRBD1 as D (5 bases). CDR1 and CDR2 (germline): SGDLS, YYNGEE. This CDR3 region has 13 residues. V was pared by 3 bases and J by 5 bases, with 9 bases between. The CDR3 DNA sequence: TGTGCCAGCAGCGCGGGGGGGGATCAGCCCCAGCATTTT. Its protein is CASSAGGDQPQHF.

This clonotype was detected a few times. This chain links TRBV20-1 with TRBJ2-3; 7 bases line up with TRBD2. CDR3 length: 13 residues. Unmatched junction bases numbered 5, after V lost 6 bases and J lost 2 bases. From germline, CDR1 is DFQATT and CDR2 SNEGSKA (reference sequence). CDR3 loop: CSARTSVTDTQYF. DNA for the CDR3: TGCAGTGCAAGAACTAGCGTCACAGATACGCAGTATTTT.

The chain is built from TRBV4-2 and TRBJ1-1; TRBD1 matches 7 bases. Germline V gene data show CDR1 as LGHNA and CDR2 as YNFKEQ. J gave up 8 bases and V 1 base, and 10 bases lay outside the gene matches. The CDR3 extends over 15 amino acids. CDR3 sequence reads: CASSQVAGGQNEAFF. Written as DNA, the CDR3 is TGTGCCAGCAGCCAAGTGGCGGGGGGACAGAACGAAGCTTTCTTT.

In its sample, this clonotype was seen a few times. The chain is built from TRBV5-1 and TRBJ2-1; tentatively, D is TRBD1 or TRBD2 (6 bases each). The germline V and J ends were trimmed by 0 bases and 4 bases, with 14 bases remaining between them. The CDR3 contains 16 residues. Germline CDR1 reads SGHRS; CDR2 reads YFSETQ. CDR3 bases: TGCGCCAGCAGCTTGGTTGGAGGGGGAAGATACAATGAGCAGTTCTTC. It codes for CASSLVGGGRYNEQFF.

Remarks on this clonotype: The missing conserved phenylalanine or tryptophan at the end of this CDR3 makes a read error likely. V and J are TRBV5-1 and TRBJ2-3; TRBD2 is a possible D gene (5 bases). Germline V gene sequence: CDR1 SGHRS, CDR2 YFSETQ. Trimming shortened V by 0 bases and J by 3 bases, and 11 bases separated the two germline ends. CDR3 length: 15 residues. The CDR3 DNA follows: TGCGCCAGCAGCTTGGGGTCGGGAATGACAGATACGCAGTATCTT. Translated: CASSLGSGMTDTQYL.